These 31 T cell receptor beta chains were sequenced from one sample in a study of CD8 T cells in ankylosing spondylitis. TCRdb recomputed calls from the 5' RACE reads with MiXCR, one row per CDR3 protein. The profile shows about 36,000 distinct CDR3 sequences, more than 9.5% of them singletons. Material: synovial fluid, either unsorted or a sorted T cell fraction (not recorded which). The receptor set was obtained from a male donor with ankylosing spondylitis.

The chain carries TRBV7-6 and TRBJ2-1; 12 bases fit TRBD1. CDR1 SGHVS and CDR2 FNYEAQ come from the germline V gene. J was trimmed by 4 bases and V by 1 base; bases with no gene match: 2. The CDR3 spans 16 residues. CDR3: CASSLGDRGLYNEQFF. CDR3 DNA sequence: TGTGCCAGCAGCTTAGGGGACAGGGGGCTTTACAATGAGCAGTTCTTC. Based on the CDR3 plus reference TRBV7-6 and TRBJ2-1, the full variable domain is GAGVSQSPRYKVTKRGQDVALRCDPISGHVSLYWYRQALGQGPEFLTYFNYEAQQDKSGLPNDRFSAERPEGSISTLTIQRTEQRDSAMYRCASSLGDRGLYNEQFFGPGTRLTVL.

This clonotype was seen repeatedly, ten times or more. The chain has TRBV19 and TRBJ2-7, with D possibly matching TRBD2 (5 bases). The CDR3 runs 13 residues. The V gene's germline CDR1 is LNHDA and CDR2 SQIVND (reference sequence). The V gene lost 3 bases and the J gene lost 7 bases, with 13 bases spanning the gap. Written as DNA, the CDR3 is TGTGCCAGTAGTATCGGACTCTCGGTGGAGCAGTACTTC. Its protein is CASSIGLSVEQYF.

This clonotype came up a few times. The chain is built from TRBV7-3 and TRBJ2-7; 8 bases match TRBD1. The germline gives CDR1 SGHTA, CDR2 FQGTGA. This CDR3 has 13 residues. V was pared by 5 bases and J by 7 bases, with 7 bases of the junction left unmatched. The CDR3, as DNA: TGTGCCAGCAGCCGAGGGACAGGACTGGAGCAGTACTTC. Residues: CASSRGTGLEQYF.

This clonotype was observed a handful of times. This chain uses TRBV25-1 with TRBJ1-1; TRBD1 might be the D (6 bases). Deletions cut 0 bases from V and 4 bases from J, with 15 bases between. CDR3 length: 16 residues. From germline, CDR1 is MGHDK and CDR2 SYGVNS. The CDR3 nucleotides are TGTGCCAGCAGTGAATATTCATCTCAAGGGGGCACTGAAGCTTTCTTT. Encoded protein: CASSEYSSQGGTEAFF. Complete variable domain (other parts from reference TRBV25-1 and TRBJ1-1): EADIYQTPRYLVIGTGKKITLECSQTMGHDKMYWYQQDPGMELHLIHYSYGVNSTEKGDLSSESTVSRIRTEHFPLTLESARPSHTSQYLCASSEYSSQGGTEAFFGQGTRLTVV.

The V call is TRBV27, the J call TRBJ2-1; TRBD2 is a possible D gene (7 bases). V dropped 3 bases and J dropped 6 bases, with 24 bases sitting between them. CDR3 size: 18 residues. Germline lookup yields CDR1 MNHEY and CDR2 SMNVEV (reference sequence). CDR3 nucleotide sequence: TGTGCCAGCAGTTTCCGGCTAGCGGTTCTATCAGGGGCCAATGAGCAGTTCTTC. It is translated as CASSFRLAVLSGANEQFF.

This clonotype was observed a handful of times. The chain employs TRBV19 and TRBJ2-7; 9 bases line up with TRBD2. The V and J ends lost 3 bases and 5 bases, in that order; junction bases with no gene match: 5. CDR3 size: 14 residues. Germline assignment: CDR1 LNHDA and CDR2 SQIVND (reference sequence). CDR3 sequence (DNA): TGTGCCAGTAGTATCCGACTAGCGGTGCACGAGCAGTACTTC. It encodes CASSIRLAVHEQYF.

The gene calls are TRBV28 and TRBJ2-7, with D unresolved. Germline V gene data show CDR1 as MDHEN and CDR2 as SYDVKM. The CDR3 length is 15 residues. V lost 2 bases and J 2 bases, leaving 13 bases between the germline ends. As DNA, the CDR3 is TGTGCCAGCAGTTTAGACCAAGCGTGGACCTACGAGCAGTACTTC. Protein product: CASSLDQAWTYEQYF. The full variable domain, in which reference TRBV28 and TRBJ2-7 provide the parts outside the CDR3, is DVKVTQSSRYLVKRTGEKVFLECVQDMDHENMFWYRQDPGLGLRLIYFSYDVKMKEKGDIPEGYSVSREKKERFSLILESASTNQTSMYLCASSLDQAWTYEQYFGPGTRLTVT.

This clonotype came up many times. This sequence joins TRBV29-1 and TRBJ2-1, with 11 nucleotides matching TRBD2. The CDR3 has 17 amino acids. Germline CDR1 SQVTM, CDR2 ANQGSEA. V trimming: 4 bases; J trimming: 4 bases; junction bases outside the gene matches: 12. CDR3 amino acids: CSVGGGLAGGLYNEQFF. DNA for the CDR3: TGCAGCGTTGGAGGCGGACTAGCGGGTGGCCTTTACAATGAGCAGTTCTTC.

In this sample, this clonotype turned up many times. This chain uses TRBV10-1 with TRBJ2-1, with TRBD2 matching over 8 bases. After removal of 10 bases from V and 5 bases from J, the junction contained 13 bases not matched to a gene. CDR3 length: 15 amino acids. Germline loops: CDR1 WNHNN, CDR2 SYGVQD (reference sequence). The chain's CDR3 is CATSPGSGTNNEQFF. As DNA, the CDR3 is TGCGCCACCAGCCCCGGTAGCGGGACTAACAATGAGCAGTTCTTC.

This clonotype was seen at least ten times. The rearrangement joins TRBV12-3 or TRBV12-4 to TRBJ1-3, with no clear D. The CDR3 runs 14 residues. V was clipped by 2 bases and J by 0 bases, with 5 bases between them. CDR3 DNA: TGTGCCAGCAGTTTAAGCCTCTCTGGAAACACCATATATTTT. Translated: CASSLSLSGNTIYF.

This chain links TRBV5-1 with TRBJ2-2; D not resolved. Trimming pared 0 bases from V and 7 bases from J, leaving 13 bases between. The CDR3 length is 15 residues. Germline V gene data show CDR1 as SGHRS and CDR2 as YFSETQ. CDR3 bases: TGCGCCAGCAGCTTGGTCGGCTATACGGGCGGGGAGCTGTTTTTT. As protein: CASSLVGYTGGELFF. The whole variable domain, filled in from reference TRBV5-1 and TRBJ2-2, reads KAGVTQTPRYLIKTRGQQVTLSCSPISGHRSVSWYQQTPGQGLQFLFEYFSETQRNKGNFPGRFSGRQFSNSRSEMNVSTLELGDSALYLCASSLVGYTGGELFFGEGSRLTVL.

This clonotype occurred a few times. At one boundary the junction diverges from the germline segment, which might be a read error. The chain couples TRBV5-1 to TRBJ1-6; TRBD1 agrees at 8 bases. The germline V gene encodes CDR1 SGHRS and CDR2 YFSETQ. CDR3 size: 16 residues. As DNA, the CDR3 is TGCGCCAGCAGTTTGGCCGGACAGGGCGTTAATTCACCCCTCCACTTT. This translates into CASSLAGQGVNSPLHF.

The gene calls are TRBV5-1 and TRBJ2-6; TRBD1 matches at 7 bases. V gave up 4 bases and J gave up 0 bases; unmatched junction bases: 4. This CDR3 is 16 amino acids long. The V gene's germline CDR1 is SGHRS and CDR2 YFSETQ. The CDR3 coding sequence is TGCGCCAGCAGCCTTCGGACAGGCTCTGGGGCCAACGTCCTGACTTTC. It specifies CASSLRTGSGANVLTF.

The V gene is TRBV4-3, the J gene TRBJ2-6, with 7 bases matching TRBD1. Germline CDR1 reads LGHNA; CDR2 reads YSLEER. CDR3 length: 20 residues. V was pared by 0 bases and J by 0 bases, with 11 bases of the junction left unmatched. Here the CDR3 DNA reads TGCGCCAGCAGCCAAGAATCTGACAGGGTCGGATACTCTGGGGCCAACGTCCTGACTTTC. As protein: CASSQESDRVGYSGANVLTF.

The table lists this clonotype with a few counts. V usage is TRBV19 and J usage is TRBJ2-3; D might be TRBD1 (6 bases). The CDR3 consists of 15 residues. V dropped 5 bases and J dropped 0 bases, with 12 bases sitting between them. CDR1 and CDR2 from the germline V gene are LNHDA and SQIVND (reference sequence). CDR3 bases: TGTGCCAGTAGTGAGGACAGAAGTAGCACAGATACGCAGTATTTT. This translates into CASSEDRSSTDTQYF. Based on the CDR3 plus reference TRBV19 and TRBJ2-3, the full variable domain is DGGITQSPKYLFRKEGQNVTLSCEQNLNHDAMYWYRQDPGQGLRLIYYSQIVNDFQKGDIAEGYSVSREKKESFPLTVTSAQKNPTAFYLCASSEDRSSTDTQYFGPGTRLTVL.

J is TRBJ2-7 and V is TRBV13; weak D call: TRBD1 (6 bases). Trimming shortened V by 5 bases and J by 3 bases, and 23 bases separated the two germline ends. This CDR3 region has 17 residues. The germline gives CDR1 PRHDT, CDR2 FYEKMQ (reference sequence). The CDR3 nucleotides read TGTGCCAGCAGCCCCGGGGCCGGATACAGGGATCTCTACGAGCAGTACTTC. Translation gives CASSPGAGYRDLYEQYF. The whole variable domain, remainder taken from reference TRBV13 and TRBJ2-7, is AAGVIQSPRHLIKEKRETATLKCYPIPRHDTVYWYQQGPGQDPQFLISFYEKMQSDKGSIPDRFSAQQFSDYHSELNMSSLELGDSALYFCASSPGAGYRDLYEQYFGPGTRLTVT.

This clonotype appeared many times. V and J are TRBV11-1 and TRBJ2-1; 10 positions agree with TRBD1. Germline assignment: CDR1 SGHAT and CDR2 FQDESV (reference sequence). This CDR3 is 14 amino acids long. Trimming removed 4 bases from V and 8 bases from J; junction bases left unmatched: 5. The CDR3 region is CASSSDRGKHEQFF. The CDR3, as DNA: TGTGCCAGCAGCTCGGACAGGGGGAAGCATGAGCAGTTCTTC. The whole variable domain, remainder taken from reference TRBV11-1 and TRBJ2-1, is EAEVAQSPRYKITEKSQAVAFWCDPISGHATLYWYRQILGQGPELLVQFQDESVVDDSQLPKDRFSAERLKGVDSTLKIQPAELGDSAMYLCASSSDRGKHEQFFGPGTRLTVL.

This clonotype was detected many times. This chain links TRBV29-1 with TRBJ1-1, with D maybe TRBD1 (5 bases). This CDR3 comprises 13 residues. Germline assignment: CDR1 SQVTM and CDR2 ANQGSEA. Trimming took 3 bases from V and 0 from J, leaving 8 bases between them. Here the CDR3 reads CSVEKGLNTEAFF. As DNA, the CDR3 is TGCAGCGTTGAGAAGGGGCTGAACACTGAAGCTTTCTTT. The full variable domain, rest sourced from reference TRBV29-1 and TRBJ1-1, is SAVISQKPSRDICQRGTSLTIQCQVDSQVTMMFWYRQQPGQSLTLIATANQGSEATYESGFVIDKFPISRPNLTFSTLTVSNMSPEDSSIYLCSVEKGLNTEAFFGQGTRLTVV.

This clonotype occurred many times. The V gene is TRBV15, the J gene TRBJ1-2, with 7 bases fitting TRBD1. Germline CDR1 and CDR2: LNHNV and YYDKDF (reference sequence). The CDR3 totals 13 residues. J lost 8 bases, V lost 4 bases, and 7 bases had no gene match. The CDR3 sequence is CATSTPGQRGYTF. The DNA for the CDR3 is TGTGCCACCAGCACTCCGGGACAGCGAGGCTACACCTTC.

Only a few counts were recorded for this clonotype. This chain links TRBV7-9 with TRBJ2-1; no clear D gene. The V and J ends lost 1 base and 9 bases respectively, with 16 bases between them. This CDR3 comprises 15 residues. Per germline, CDR1 SEHNR and CDR2 FQNEAQ (reference sequence). CDR3 in amino acids: CASSLVSERLGEQFF. CDR3 in DNA: TGTGCCAGCAGCTTAGTGTCTGAAAGGCTTGGTGAGCAGTTCTTC. Drawing the rest from reference TRBV7-9 and TRBJ2-1, the complete variable domain is DTGVSQNPRHKITKRGQNVTFRCDPISEHNRLYWYRQTLGQGPEFLTYFQNEAQLEKSRLLSDRFSAERPKGSFSTLEIQRTEQGDSAMYLCASSLVSERLGEQFFGPGTRLTVL.

At least ten counts were recorded for this clonotype. The gene calls are TRBV27 and TRBJ2-1; tentative D call: TRBD2 (6 bases). Trimming stripped 5 bases from V and 14 bases from J, with 13 bases between. The V gene's germline CDR1 is MNHEY and CDR2 SMNVEV (reference sequence). The CDR3 is 11 residues long. The CDR3 DNA is TGTGCCAGCAGTGTGGGGGGATTTGAGTTCTTC. It is translated as CASSVGGFEFF.

The chain uses TRBV29-1 and TRBJ1-1, with 7 bases that match TRBD1. CDR3 length: 12 amino acids. Germline loops: CDR1 SQVTM, CDR2 ANQGSEA. V dropped 6 bases and J dropped 5; count of bases not matched to a gene: 6. The CDR3 region is CSVTTGRTEAFF. The CDR3 region has the DNA TGCAGCGTGACGACAGGGAGGACTGAAGCTTTCTTT.

This clonotype was seen at least ten times. The chain carries TRBV29-1 and TRBJ1-5; D ambiguous. Germline lookup yields CDR1 SQVTM and CDR2 ANQGSEA. The CDR3 is 13 amino acids. V lost 2 bases to trimming and J lost 5 bases, with 10 bases between them. DNA of the CDR3: TGCAGCGTTGAATTGTCAGGAGATCAGCCCCAGCATTTT. Residues: CSVELSGDQPQHF.

This clonotype was observed at least ten times. One end of the junction fails to match germline, which may point to a read error. The CDR3 coding sequence is TGTGCCAGCAGCCCAACGGGCGGATCGGGGGACTTC. Translating it yields CASSPTGGSGDF. The J gene is TRBJ2-4, the V gene TRBV5-5, with D perhaps TRBD2 (6 bases). CDR3 length: 12 amino acids. Per the germline V gene, CDR1 is SGHKS and CDR2 is YYEKEE (reference sequence).

This clonotype was recorded many times. The chain combines TRBV7-2 with TRBJ2-7; tentative D call: TRBD1 (6 bases). The CDR3 is 15 residues long. V lost 5 bases and J 3 bases, leaving 17 bases between the germline ends. Germline V gene lookup returns CDR1 SGHTA and CDR2 FQGNSA. CDR3 sequence (DNA): TGTGCCAGCAGCGCTCGATTAGGACAGAACTACGAGCAGTACTTC. This encodes CASSARLGQNYEQYF.

This clonotype was observed many times. This chain links TRBV29-1 with TRBJ2-1; possible D gene TRBD2, 5 bases. The CDR3 contains 12 residues. Trimming removed 6 bases at V and 5 bases at J, with 11 bases between. CDR1 is SQVTM and CDR2 is ANQGSEA in the germline V gene. This CDR3 reads CSVHDGDNEQFF. The CDR3 region has the DNA TGCAGCGTACACGACGGGGACAATGAGCAGTTCTTC.

The chain has TRBV5-1 and TRBJ2-5; 7 nucleotides align to TRBD2. There are 12 residues in the CDR3. Looked up from germline, CDR1 is SGHRS and CDR2 is YFSETQ. Germline trimming cut 7 bases from V and 5 bases from J; bases unmatched to any gene: 5. CDR3 DNA sequence: TGCGCCAGCGGGATGCGGGAGGAGACCCAGTACTTC. Protein: CASGMREETQYF.

The V call is TRBV7-9, the J call TRBJ2-3; TRBD1 matches at 7 bases. The V gene end was trimmed by 11 bases and the J gene end by 2 bases; junction bases not matched to a gene: 7. Germline V gene data show CDR1 as SEHNR and CDR2 as FQNEAQ (reference sequence). The CDR3 totals 13 residues. The CDR3 protein is CAVRQGNTDTQYF. CDR3 nucleotides: TGTGCCGTTAGACAGGGCAACACAGATACGCAGTATTTT.

The chain is built from TRBV28 and TRBJ2-7; 8 bases fit TRBD1. The CDR3 loop spans 18 amino acids. Germline lookup yields CDR1 MDHEN and CDR2 SYDVKM. The ends lost 9 bases at V and 2 bases at J; junction bases unmatched: 21. CDR3 sequence reads: CARRRRRGLQGGPYEQYF. The DNA for the CDR3 is TGTGCCAGGCGGAGGCGGAGGGGCTTACAGGGGGGCCCCTACGAGCAGTACTTC.

This clonotype has ten or more counts. The V and J genes are TRBV20-1 and TRBJ2-5; 9 bases map to TRBD2. This CDR3 has 17 residues. Germline CDR1 and CDR2: DFQATT and SNEGSKA (reference sequence). V lost 1 base to trimming and J lost 6 bases; unmatched junction nucleotides: 15. CDR3 amino acids: CSARALSSGNFGKTQYF. DNA of the CDR3: TGCAGTGCTAGAGCCTTGTCTAGCGGGAACTTCGGAAAGACCCAGTACTTC.

This sequence joins TRBV7-8 and TRBJ2-7, with 7 bases fitting TRBD1. V was clipped by 0 bases and J by 2 bases; unmatched bases: 7. Germline CDR1 and CDR2: SGHVS and FQNEAQ. CDR3 length: 16 residues. This CDR3 reads CASSLAAGTDPYEQYF. CDR3 in DNA: TGTGCCAGCAGCTTAGCGGCCGGGACAGATCCCTACGAGCAGTACTTC.